The sequence of this TCR beta chain was determined in a study of CXCR3-negative and CXCR3-positive naive CD8 T cells. CDR1 MDHEN and CDR2 SYDVKM come from the germline V gene. The length of the CDR3 is 15 residues. UMI-tagged TRB cDNA libraries were built via 5' RACE. One entry per CDR3 protein, without DNA, is what TCRdb gives after re-calling the 5' RACE reads. The sample data list approximately 49,000 distinct CDR3 sequences. The specimen was memory CD8+ T cells from blood. The sequence derives from a human donor in good health. Some clones in this sample may be carry-over from other donors' samples. The chain combines TRBV28 with TRBJ2-1. The CDR3 sequence is CASSPTRLQHNEQFF.